The source of this T cell receptor (beta chain) is a study of T cells in localized non-small cell lung cancer. As to this clone: Its cognate antigen is unknown.

Libraries were prepared by immunoSEQ multiplex PCR; TCRdb keeps only in-frame clonotypes and omits some of them. The data hold 35,000 to 40,000 clones, with approximately 80% observed a single time. Study-wide points: Uninvolved adjacent lung showed the highest T cell clonality, exceeding tumor. There was an association of higher blood T cell density with longer overall survival. The study detected a median about 57 of the top 100 tumor clones in adjacent lung. Heterogeneity within the tumor remains possible, as just one region underwent sequencing.

Germline lookup yields CDR1 MGHRA and CDR2 YSYEKL. With 4 bases clipped from V and 0 bases from J, the junction kept 5 bases outside the gene matches. This CDR3 has 15 residues. The specimen was peripheral blood, collected before any cancer treatment. This chain links TRBV4-1 with TRBJ2-7; 8 bases match TRBD2. The receptor comes from an older male donor with stage III squamous cell lung carcinoma. CDR3 residues: CASSPSGGPSYEQYF. CDR3 bases: TGCGCCAGCAGCCCGAGCGGGGGACCCTCCTACGAGCAGTACTTC.